These T cell receptor beta chains were read from a single sample in a study of technical replicates of blood from a handful of donors. Measured with immunoSEQ multiplex PCR; TCRdb has only the in-frame clones, and not every one. The profile shows just under 60,000 clones, around 96% of them singletons. Specimen: PBMCs. Receptor source: a human donor in good health. Some clones in this sample may be carry-over from other donors' samples. The CDR3 runs from the conserved cysteine through the conserved F or W. The order of the fields is clone size, D gene, V gene, J gene, CDR3 DNA, CDR3 protein. D genes are given only for firm matches. Size tells how often a clone was seen (once, few, many) or the class of an expanded clone, and some rows leave it out.

size: .; D: .; V: TRBV13; J: TRBJ1-6; DNA: TGTGCCAGCAGCTTTCAGGGGTCGGTTCATTCACCCCTCCACTTT; CDR3: CASSFQGSVHSPLHF
size: few; D: TRBD2; V: TRBV5-6; J: TRBJ2-3; DNA: TGTGCCAGCAGCTTGAGTGGGAGGGAGCGCACAGATACGCAGTATTTT; CDR3: CASSLSGRERTDTQYF
size: .; D: .; V: TRBV4-2; J: TRBJ1-1; DNA: TGTGCCAGCAGCCGCCAAATGTCCGGGAGAAACACTGAAGCTTTCTTT; CDR3: CASSRQMSGRNTEAFF
size: .; D: TRBD1; V: TRBV18; J: TRBJ1-6; DNA: TGTGCCAGCTCACCACCGAGGAGACAGGGGGATTCACCCCTCCACTTT; CDR3: CASSPPRRQGDSPLHF
size: .; D: TRBD2; V: TRBV15; J: TRBJ2-7; DNA: TGTGCCACCAGCAGAGATGCGGCACTAGCGTCCTCTTCCTACGAGCAGTACTTC; CDR3: CATSRDAALASSSYEQYF
size: .; D: TRBD2; V: TRBV5-4; J: TRBJ2-7; DNA: TGTGCCAGCAGCCAAGGCGGGAGTCGGGGGGAGCAGTACTTC; CDR3: CASSQGGSRGEQYF
size: once; D: .; V: TRBV6-5; J: TRBJ1-2; DNA: TGTGCCAGCAGAGGGGAACTGTACGATGGCTACACCTTC; CDR3: CASRGELYDGYTF
size: .; D: .; V: TRBV29-1; J: TRBJ1-1; DNA: TGCAGCGTTGCAACAGAGATGAACACTGAAGCTTTCTTT; CDR3: CSVATEMNTEAFF
size: .; D: .; V: TRBV12-2; J: TRBJ2-7; DNA: TGTGCAAGTCGCTTATCGAGACAGGCTCCCTCCTACGAGCAGTACTTC; CDR3: CASRLSRQAPSYEQYF
size: .; D: TRBD1; V: TRBV5-4; J: TRBJ2-3; DNA: TGTGCCAGCAGCCCCTCCCCAGGACAGGCCGCCACAGATACGCAGTATTTT; CDR3: CASSPSPGQAATDTQYF
size: .; D: .; V: TRBV4-2; J: TRBJ2-7; DNA: TGTGCCAGCAGCCAAGATGAGCGCCCGGGGGAGCAGTACTTC; CDR3: CASSQDERPGEQYF
size: .; D: TRBD2; V: TRBV7-8; J: TRBJ2-1; DNA: TGTGCCAGCAGCTTAACAACTAGCGGGAGGGCCGGGGAGCAGTTCTTC; CDR3: CASSLTTSGRAGEQFF
size: .; D: .; V: TRBV5-4; J: TRBJ1-6; DNA: TGTGCCAGCAGCTTAAGAGGAACAAGTGGTGGTTCACCCCTCCACTTT; CDR3: CASSLRGTSGGSPLHF
size: .; D: .; V: TRBV20-1; J: TRBJ2-1; DNA: TGCAGTGCTAGAGGGGCCGATGAGCAGTTCTTC; CDR3: CSARGADEQFF
size: .; D: TRBD1; V: TRBV15; J: TRBJ2-4; DNA: TGTGCCACCGAAAACAGGGGGACGCAGTACTTC; CDR3: CATENRGTQYF
size: .; D: .; V: TRBV4-1; J: TRBJ2-7; DNA: TGCGCCAGCAGCCAATTTCCAGGGGCCTACGAGCAGTACTTC; CDR3: CASSQFPGAYEQYF
size: .; D: .; V: TRBV7-7; J: TRBJ2-3; DNA: TGTGCCAGCAGCCCCACAGGGCTTCCCGCAGATACGCAGTATTTT; CDR3: CASSPTGLPADTQYF
size: .; D: TRBD1; V: TRBV7-8; J: TRBJ1-5; DNA: TGTGCCAGCAGCTTAGGAGACAGGGGTGAATATTGGAATCAGCCCCAGCATTTT; CDR3: CASSLGDRGEYWNQPQHF
size: .; D: .; V: TRBV5-6; J: TRBJ1-1; DNA: TGTGCCAGCAGCCCAGGGTTCGCTGAAGCTTTCTTT; CDR3: CASSPGFAEAFF
size: .; D: TRBD2; V: TRBV13; J: TRBJ2-7; DNA: TGTGCCAGCAGCTTAGACCGGGGGGGAAACTACGAGCAGTACTTC; CDR3: CASSLDRGGNYEQYF
size: once; D: .; V: TRBV5-6; J: TRBJ1-1; DNA: TGTGCCAGCAGCTTGGACGGTGGGGGGGGTACTGAAGCTTTCTTT; CDR3: CASSLDGGGGTEAFF
size: .; D: TRBD1; V: TRBV5-1; J: TRBJ2-5; DNA: TGCGCCAGCAGCTTGGGTGGACAGGGGGCTGAGACCCAGTACTTC; CDR3: CASSLGGQGAETQYF
size: .; D: .; V: TRBV23-1; J: TRBJ1-1; DNA: TGCGCCAGCAGTCAATCCCCCCGACAGACTGAAGCTTTCTTT; CDR3: CASSQSPRQTEAFF
size: .; D: TRBD2; V: TRBV7-9; J: TRBJ2-5; DNA: TGTGCCAGCAGACCTGGGACTAGCGGGAGTCAAGAGACCCAGTACTTC; CDR3: CASRPGTSGSQETQYF
size: .; D: .; V: TRBV18; J: TRBJ2-2; DNA: TGTGCCAGCTCACCATCCATGAACACCGGGGAGCTGTTTTTT; CDR3: CASSPSMNTGELFF
size: .; D: .; V: TRBV29-1; J: TRBJ1-1; DNA: TGCAGCGTTGGGCAGGGACTTAACACTGAAGCTTTCTTT; CDR3: CSVGQGLNTEAFF
size: once; D: TRBD1; V: TRBV27; J: TRBJ2-1; DNA: TGTGCCAGCAGTTCGACAGGGGCCGGCAATGAGCAGTTCTTC; CDR3: CASSSTGAGNEQFF